The 2 T cell receptor beta chains below all came from one sample that was sequenced in a study of blood T cell repertoires in COVID-19. Generated by immunoSEQ multiplex PCR, the TCRdb table keeps only in-frame clones and is missing some. The sample consists of 300,000 to 400,000 clones, about nine tenths of them appearing once. Sequenced sample: peripheral blood. The source is a man between 25 and 39 years old with COVID-19, enrolled during active disease.

V usage is TRBV29-1 and J usage is TRBJ2-5, with 8 bases identical to TRBD1. The CDR3 has 13 amino acids. J was trimmed by 5 bases and V by 4 bases; bases with no gene match: 6. CDR1 SQVTM and CDR2 ANQGSEA come from the germline V gene. The CDR3 protein is CSVGPTGAETQYF. The CDR3 DNA is TGCAGCGTTGGTCCGACAGGGGCCGAGACCCAGTACTTC.

The V gene is TRBV2, the J gene TRBJ2-7, with D unclear. V gave up 1 base and J gave up 4 bases, with 17 bases separating them. CDR3 length: 16 residues. From germline, CDR1 is SNHLY and CDR2 FYNNEI. This CDR3 reads CASSEDAVNVYYEQYF. CDR3 sequence (DNA): TGTGCCAGCAGTGAAGATGCAGTCAACGTTTATTACGAGCAGTACTTC. The full variable domain, completed using reference TRBV2 and TRBJ2-7, is EPEVTQTPSHQVTQMGQEVILRCVPISNHLYFYWYRQILGQKVEFLVSFYNNEISEKSEIFDDQFSVERPDGSNFTLKIRSTKLEDSAMYFCASSEDAVNVYYEQYFGPGTRLTVT.